This T cell receptor beta chain was recovered during a study of metastatic and nonmetastatic thyroid tumors. Study at large: Repertoires were compared across blood and tumor or nodule tissue from malignant and benign thyroid patients.

The germline gives CDR1 MNHNS, CDR2 SASEGT. J was trimmed by 7 bases and V by 9 bases; bases with no gene match: 17. CDR3 length equals 15 residues. In regard to this clone: Its target is not known.

Each patient came to thyroid surgery without any prior treatment (of any kind). Study findings and constraints: Malignant thyroid tumors reportedly had TCR beta diversity that was significantly higher than in benign nodules, in blood and tumor.

Source study methods: Using the CDR3 differences seen across clinicopathological groups, the authors built a distant-metastasis classifier for papillary thyroid cancer, which was meant to discriminate distant-metastatic patients. TCRdb re-called the PCR reads with MiXCR. The V and J calls and clone size come from TCRdb's table, not from the authors' own analysis. The data hold 20,000 or so clones, with around two fifths observed a single time. The gene calls are TRBV6-1 and TRBJ2-5, with TRBD1 matching 7 bases. Sequences were obtained from tumor tissue. This clonotype was obtained from a female donor with papillary thyroid cancer or a benign thyroid nodule (not recorded which). Some clones in this sample may be carry-over from other donors' samples. The CDR3 nucleotides are TGTGCCAGAAGTACACCGGGACAGCACGGCGGGACCCAGTACTTC. Its protein is CARSTPGQHGGTQYF.